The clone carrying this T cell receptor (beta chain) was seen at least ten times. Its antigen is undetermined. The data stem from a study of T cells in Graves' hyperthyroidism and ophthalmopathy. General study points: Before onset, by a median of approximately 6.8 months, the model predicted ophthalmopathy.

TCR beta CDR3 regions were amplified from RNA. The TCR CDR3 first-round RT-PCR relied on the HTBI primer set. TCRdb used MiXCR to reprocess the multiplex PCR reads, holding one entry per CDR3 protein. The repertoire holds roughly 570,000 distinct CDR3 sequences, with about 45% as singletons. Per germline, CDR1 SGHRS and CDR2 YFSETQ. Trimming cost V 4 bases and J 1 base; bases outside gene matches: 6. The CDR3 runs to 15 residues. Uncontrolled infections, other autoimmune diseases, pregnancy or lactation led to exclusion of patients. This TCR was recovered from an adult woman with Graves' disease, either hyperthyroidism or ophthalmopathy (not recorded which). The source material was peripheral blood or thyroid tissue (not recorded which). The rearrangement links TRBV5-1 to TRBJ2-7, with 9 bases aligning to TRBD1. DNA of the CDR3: TGCGCCAGCAGCGTGACAGGGGGGAGGTCCTACGAGCAGTACTTC. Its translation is CASSVTGGRSYEQYF.